This T cell receptor (beta chain) was sequenced in a study of beta chain features in type 1 diabetes. The V and J ends lost 1 base and 2 bases, in that order; junction bases with no gene match: 10. CDR1 is MDHEN and CDR2 is SYDVKM in the germline V gene. CDR3 length: 17 amino acids. This clone has more than one count but fewer than ten. TCRB transcripts that were expressed got sequenced, as all of the isolated RNA had been reverse transcribed. Repertoires were generated with immunoSEQ multiplex PCR, while TCRdb's copy carries only in-frame clones and drops some. The repertoire consists of approximately 140,000 clones, with about 7.1% occurring once and the leading ten covering under 1.5%.

This clonotype originated in a woman in her thirties in good health. The rearrangement joins TRBV28 to TRBJ2-7; 8 bases are a match to TRBD2. Sequencing used central memory CD4+ T cells from blood. CDR3 amino acids: CASSLYFGGVGTYEQYF. The CDR3 DNA sequence: TGTGCCAGCAGTTTATATTTCGGGGGGGTCGGCACCTACGAGCAGTACTTC.